Listed below are T cell receptor beta chains from one sample, sequenced in a study of shared clonotypes between healthy human individuals. The table came from immunoSEQ multiplex PCR; TCRdb's copy has only in-frame clones and leaves some out. The sample holds about 750,000 clones, roughly 92% seen once. Sequencing input: naive CD8+ T cells sorted from blood. All receptors derive from a man aged 30-40 years in good health. Both conserved end residues are trimmed from each CDR3. D genes are given only for firm matches. Rows give clone size only sometimes, using once, few, many, or a class for an expanded clone.

d_call j_call v_call clone_size cdr3_aa
- TRBJ2-7 TRBV27 - ASSLSSGQTYEQY
TRBD1 TRBJ1-5 TRBV28 - ASSPTGRSNQPQH
TRBD2 TRBJ2-1 TRBV2 - ASSDGPSGNEQF
- TRBJ2-2 TRBV29-1 - SVEEAGRNTGELF
- TRBJ1-3 TRBV7-8 - ASSSPRGEGKGNTIY
- TRBJ2-7 TRBV15 - ATSSVFPPYEQY
- TRBJ2-3 TRBV6-6 - ASSYSRERTDTQY
TRBD2 TRBJ2-1 TRBV7-9 - ASSPVTSGRSLQF
- TRBJ2-6 TRBV2 - AWSRGQGAGANVLT
TRBD2 TRBJ2-7 TRBV11-2 - ASSAGTSGIYEQY
TRBD1 TRBJ1-1 TRBV18 - ASYGTAPANTEAF
- TRBJ2-1 TRBV5-5 - ASSSFNEQF
- TRBJ2-1 TRBV28 - ASKVLAGNENEQF
TRBD2 TRBJ2-2 TRBV27 once ASSLLGEGWRTGELF
TRBD1 TRBJ2-7 TRBV4-1 - ASARGTGTYEQY
- TRBJ2-4 TRBV27 once ASSFRSIGAKNIQY
- TRBJ2-5 TRBV7-9 - ASSSPRPYQETQY
- TRBJ2-7 TRBV7-9 - ASLEGANHEQY
- TRBJ2-1 TRBV7-6 - ASSLEWSGNTYNEQF
TRBD2 TRBJ2-3 TRBV2 - ASTSSGRMDTQY
- TRBJ2-7 TRBV30 - AWSVGLGLSSYEQY
TRBD2 TRBJ2-5 TRBV10-2 - ASTLAGLQETQY
TRBD1 TRBJ1-5 TRBV4-1 - ASSQTEPGQGTIRANQPQH
TRBD1 TRBJ2-2 TRBV4-1 - ASSQGTGAQTGELF
- TRBJ2-5 TRBV7-8 - ASSLGRQYQETQY
TRBD1 TRBJ1-2 TRBV4-1 - ASSPRDRGEEGYT
- TRBJ2-2 TRBV29-1 - SVDGTGTGELF
- TRBJ2-7 TRBV4-1 - ASSQDDGAGYYEQY
- TRBJ2-1 TRBV9 - ASSGTSNEQF
- TRBJ2-2 TRBV14 - ASSQDTFTGELF
TRBD2 TRBJ2-7 TRBV28 - ASSSITSGRAYEQY
- TRBJ2-7 TRBV9 once ASSVEGDLYEQY
- TRBJ2-7 TRBV28 - ASSLTGTYEQY
- TRBJ2-2 TRBV7-9 - ASSPGLTNTGELF
- TRBJ2-5 TRBV7-9 - ASKEVQGPTGGTQY
TRBD2 TRBJ2-1 TRBV6-4 - ASSRTSGNEQF
TRBD1 TRBJ2-7 TRBV19 - ASRTSGQGSEQY
- TRBJ1-1 TRBV7-3 - ASSSYGLNTEAF
- TRBJ2-7 TRBV7-6 - ASSLGGGEQY
- TRBJ1-5 TRBV28 once ASSLVGSRNQPQH
- TRBJ2-1 TRBV29-1 - SVADSSYNEQF
- TRBJ2-1 TRBV19 - ASREGVSRPYNEQF
- TRBJ1-5 TRBV7-9 few ASSKPPAGDSNQPQH
TRBD2 TRBJ2-1 TRBV19 once ASSILAGTYNEQF
TRBD2 TRBJ2-1 TRBV15 - ATSPQGSGNEQF